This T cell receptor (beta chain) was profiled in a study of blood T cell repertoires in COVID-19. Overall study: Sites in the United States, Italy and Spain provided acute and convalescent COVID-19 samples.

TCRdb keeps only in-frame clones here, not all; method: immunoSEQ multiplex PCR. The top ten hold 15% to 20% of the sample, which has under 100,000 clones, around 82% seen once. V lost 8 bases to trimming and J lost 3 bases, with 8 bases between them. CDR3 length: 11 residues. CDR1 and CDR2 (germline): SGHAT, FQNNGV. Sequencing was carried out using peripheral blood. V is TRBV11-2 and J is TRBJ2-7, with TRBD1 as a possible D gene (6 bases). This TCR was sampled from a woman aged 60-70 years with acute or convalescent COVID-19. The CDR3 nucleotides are TGTGCCAGCGGGACACACTACGAGCAGTACTTC. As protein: CASGTHYEQYF. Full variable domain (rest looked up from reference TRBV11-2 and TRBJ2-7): EAGVAQSPRYKIIEKRQSVAFWCNPISGHATLYWYQQILGQGPKLLIQFQNNGVVDDSQLPKDRFSAERLKGVDSTLKIQPAKLEDSAVYLCASGTHYEQYFGPGTRLTVT.